Described below is a single TCR beta chain sequence and its context. The sample belongs to a study of blood T cell repertoires in COVID-19. In the study overall: Material from acute and convalescent COVID-19 was sourced from the United States, Italy and Spain.

Generated by immunoSEQ multiplex PCR, the TCRdb table keeps only in-frame clones and is missing some. The sample contains over 70,000 clones, nearly 90% of which appear only once. This CDR3 contains 14 residues. With V trimmed by 3 bases and J by 4 bases, 4 bases remained unmatched. Per germline, CDR1 LNHDA and CDR2 SQIVND (reference sequence). V and J are TRBV19 and TRBJ2-5; 8 bases align to TRBD2. The sequenced sample consisted of peripheral blood. This clonotype originated in a woman of 80 years or more with active or convalescent COVID-19. In DNA form, the CDR3 reads TGTGCCAGTAGTATTCAGAGCGGGAGAGAGACCCAGTACTTC. It codes for CASSIQSGRETQYF. Supplemented by reference TRBV19 and TRBJ2-5, the full variable domain reads DGGITQSPKYLFRKEGQNVTLSCEQNLNHDAMYWYRQDPGQGLRLIYYSQIVNDFQKGDIAEGYSVSREKKESFPLTVTSAQKNPTAFYLCASSIQSGRETQYFGPGTRLLVL.